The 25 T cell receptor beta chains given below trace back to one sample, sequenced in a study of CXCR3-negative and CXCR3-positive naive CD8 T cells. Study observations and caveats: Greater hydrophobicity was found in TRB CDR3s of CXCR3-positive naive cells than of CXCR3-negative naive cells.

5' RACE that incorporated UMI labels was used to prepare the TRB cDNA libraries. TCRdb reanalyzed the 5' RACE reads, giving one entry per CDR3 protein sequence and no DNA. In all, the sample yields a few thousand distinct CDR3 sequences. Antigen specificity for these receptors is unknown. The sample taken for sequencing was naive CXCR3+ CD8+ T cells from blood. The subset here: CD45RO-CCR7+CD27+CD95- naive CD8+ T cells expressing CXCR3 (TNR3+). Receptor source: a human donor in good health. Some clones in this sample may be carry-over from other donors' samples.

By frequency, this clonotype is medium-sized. CDR3 residues: CATLAGGIYNEQFF. The chain couples TRBV19 to TRBJ2-1; TCRdb designates TRBD2, a call that cannot be tested without DNA. Germline V gene lookup returns CDR1 LNHDA and CDR2 SQIVND (reference sequence). CDR3 size: 14 residues.

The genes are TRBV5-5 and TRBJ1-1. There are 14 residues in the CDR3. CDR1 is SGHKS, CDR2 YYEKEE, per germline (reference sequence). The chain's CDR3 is CASSLAQPNTEAFF.

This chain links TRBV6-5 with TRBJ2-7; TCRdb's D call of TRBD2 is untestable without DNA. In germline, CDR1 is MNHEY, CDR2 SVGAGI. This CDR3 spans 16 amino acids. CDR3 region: CASSYTSGRRVGEQYF.

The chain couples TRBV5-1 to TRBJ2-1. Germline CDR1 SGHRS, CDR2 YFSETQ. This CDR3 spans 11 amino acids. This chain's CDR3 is CASSFNNEQFF. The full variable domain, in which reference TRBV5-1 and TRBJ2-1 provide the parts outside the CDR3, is KAGVTQTPRYLIKTRGQQVTLSCSPISGHRSVSWYQQTPGQGLQFLFEYFSETQRNKGNFPGRFSGRQFSNSRSEMNVSTLELGDSALYLCASSFNNEQFFGPGTRLTVL.

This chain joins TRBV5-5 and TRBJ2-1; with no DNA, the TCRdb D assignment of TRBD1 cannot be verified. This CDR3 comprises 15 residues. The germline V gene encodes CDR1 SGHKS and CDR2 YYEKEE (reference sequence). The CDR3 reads CASSLSIGGGNEQFF.

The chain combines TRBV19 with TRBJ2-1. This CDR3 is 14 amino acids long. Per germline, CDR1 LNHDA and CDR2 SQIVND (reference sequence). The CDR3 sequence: CASSTGHSYNEQFF.

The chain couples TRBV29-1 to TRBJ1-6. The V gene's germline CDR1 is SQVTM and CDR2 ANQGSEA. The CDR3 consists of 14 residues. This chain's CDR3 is CSVELAGHNSPLHF. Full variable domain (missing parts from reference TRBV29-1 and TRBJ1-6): SAVISQKPSRDICQRGTSLTIQCQVDSQVTMMFWYRQQPGQSLTLIATANQGSEATYESGFVIDKFPISRPNLTFSTLTVSNMSPEDSSIYLCSVELAGHNSPLHFGNGTRLTVT.

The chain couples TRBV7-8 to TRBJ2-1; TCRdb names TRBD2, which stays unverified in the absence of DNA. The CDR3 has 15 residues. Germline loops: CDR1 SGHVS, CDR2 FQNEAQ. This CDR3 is CASSIIAGGYNEQFF.

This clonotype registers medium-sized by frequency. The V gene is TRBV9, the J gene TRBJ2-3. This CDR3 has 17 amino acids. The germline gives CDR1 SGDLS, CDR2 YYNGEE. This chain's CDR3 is CASSVKIRRGSTDTQYF.

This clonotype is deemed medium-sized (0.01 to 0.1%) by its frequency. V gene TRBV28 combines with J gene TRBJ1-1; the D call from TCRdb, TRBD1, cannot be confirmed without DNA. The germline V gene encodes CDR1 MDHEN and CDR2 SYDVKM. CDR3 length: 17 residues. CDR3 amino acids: CASSPEGATFRTTEAFF.

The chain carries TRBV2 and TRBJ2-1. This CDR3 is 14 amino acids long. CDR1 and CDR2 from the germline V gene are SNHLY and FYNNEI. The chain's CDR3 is CASIIASSYNEQFF. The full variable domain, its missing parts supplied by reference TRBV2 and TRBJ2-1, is EPEVTQTPSHQVTQMGQEVILRCVPISNHLYFYWYRQILGQKVEFLVSFYNNEISEKSEIFDDQFSVERPDGSNFTLKIRSTKLEDSAMYFCASIIASSYNEQFFGPGTRLTVL.

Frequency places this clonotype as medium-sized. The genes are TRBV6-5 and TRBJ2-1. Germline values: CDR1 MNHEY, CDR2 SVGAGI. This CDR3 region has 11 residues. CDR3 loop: CASSTNNEQFF.

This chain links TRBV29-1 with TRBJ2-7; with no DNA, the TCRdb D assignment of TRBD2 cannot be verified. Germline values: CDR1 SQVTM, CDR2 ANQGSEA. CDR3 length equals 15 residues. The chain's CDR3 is CSVEDRREQPHEQYF.

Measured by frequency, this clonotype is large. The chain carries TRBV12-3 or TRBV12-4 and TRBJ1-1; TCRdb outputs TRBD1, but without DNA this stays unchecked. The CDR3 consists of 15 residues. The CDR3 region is CASSLGRAGTTEAFF.

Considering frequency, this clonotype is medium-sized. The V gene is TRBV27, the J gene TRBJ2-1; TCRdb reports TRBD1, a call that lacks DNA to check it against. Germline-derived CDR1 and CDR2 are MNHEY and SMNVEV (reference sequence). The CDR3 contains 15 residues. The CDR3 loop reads CASSLTTGYVGEQFF.

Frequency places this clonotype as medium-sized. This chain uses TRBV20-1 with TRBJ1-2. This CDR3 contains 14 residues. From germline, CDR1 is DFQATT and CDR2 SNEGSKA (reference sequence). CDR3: CSAREGQGPYGYTF.

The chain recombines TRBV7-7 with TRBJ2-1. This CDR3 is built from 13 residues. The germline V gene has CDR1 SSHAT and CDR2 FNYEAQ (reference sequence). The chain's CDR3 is CASSLGPNNEQFF.

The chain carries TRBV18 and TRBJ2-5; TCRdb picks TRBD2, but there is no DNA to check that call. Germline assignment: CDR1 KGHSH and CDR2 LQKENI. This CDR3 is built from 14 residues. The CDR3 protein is CASSPVVAGETQYF.

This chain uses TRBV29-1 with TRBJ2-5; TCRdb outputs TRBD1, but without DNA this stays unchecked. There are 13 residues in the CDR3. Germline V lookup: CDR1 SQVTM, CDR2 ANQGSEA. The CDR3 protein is CSVAPGTAKAQYF.

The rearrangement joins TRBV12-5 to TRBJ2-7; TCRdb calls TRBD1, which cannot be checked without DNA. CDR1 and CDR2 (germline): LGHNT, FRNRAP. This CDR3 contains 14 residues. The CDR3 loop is CASGPDSLSYEQYF.

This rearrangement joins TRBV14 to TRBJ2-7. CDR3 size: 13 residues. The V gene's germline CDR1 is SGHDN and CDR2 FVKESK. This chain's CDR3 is CASSQDLGDEQYF.

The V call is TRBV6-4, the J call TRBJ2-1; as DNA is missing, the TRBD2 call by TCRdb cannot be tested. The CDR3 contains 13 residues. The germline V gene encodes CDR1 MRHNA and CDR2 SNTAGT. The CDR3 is CAILRGPGTYKFF.

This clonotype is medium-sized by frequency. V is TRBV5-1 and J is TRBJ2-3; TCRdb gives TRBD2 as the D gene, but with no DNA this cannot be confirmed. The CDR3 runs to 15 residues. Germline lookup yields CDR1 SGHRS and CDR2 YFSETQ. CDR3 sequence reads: CASSFGTSDTDTQYF.

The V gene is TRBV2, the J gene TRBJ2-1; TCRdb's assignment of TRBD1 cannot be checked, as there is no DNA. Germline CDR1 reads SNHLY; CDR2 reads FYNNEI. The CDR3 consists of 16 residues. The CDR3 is CASIVTGTGVYNEQFF.

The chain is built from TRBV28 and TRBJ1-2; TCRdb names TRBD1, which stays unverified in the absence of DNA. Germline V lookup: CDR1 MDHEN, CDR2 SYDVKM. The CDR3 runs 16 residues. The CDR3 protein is CASSTLPGHKNYGYTF.